This T cell receptor (beta chain) was identified during a study of blood T cell repertoires in COVID-19. About the research overall: Researchers got acute and convalescent COVID-19 samples from the United States, Italy and Spain. T cells, B-cell-depleted T cells, or PBMCs supplied cDNA or gDNA.

The length of the CDR3 is 15 residues. Germline CDR1 is MGHRA and CDR2 is YSYEKL. V lost 1 base, J lost 4 bases, and 11 bases lay in between. As processed by the authors: Reference gene primer amplification gave nucleated cell count estimates. Libraries were prepared by immunoSEQ multiplex PCR; TCRdb keeps only in-frame clonotypes and omits some of them. The V and J calls and clone size are taken from that table; D and trimming were inferred from the DNA. Seen here are about 300,000 clones, more than 85% observed once, and the top ten hold over 1%. The clonotype comes from a man in his 70s with acute or convalescent COVID-19. Sequencing was performed on peripheral blood. This sequence joins TRBV4-1 and TRBJ2-1; D is perhaps TRBD1 (6 bases). In nucleotides, the CDR3 is TGCGCCAGCAGCCAAGGTAGGGACAATTACAATGAGCAGTTCTTC. This encodes CASSQGRDNYNEQFF.